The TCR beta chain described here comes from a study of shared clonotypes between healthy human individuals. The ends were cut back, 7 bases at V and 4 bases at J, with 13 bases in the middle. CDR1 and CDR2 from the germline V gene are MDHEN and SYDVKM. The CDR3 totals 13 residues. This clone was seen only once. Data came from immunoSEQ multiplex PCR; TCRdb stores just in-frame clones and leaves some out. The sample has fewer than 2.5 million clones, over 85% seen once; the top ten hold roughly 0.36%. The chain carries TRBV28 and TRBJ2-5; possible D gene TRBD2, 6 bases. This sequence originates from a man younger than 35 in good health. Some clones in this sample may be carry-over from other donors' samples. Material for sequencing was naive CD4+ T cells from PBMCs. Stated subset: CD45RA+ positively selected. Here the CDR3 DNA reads TGTGCCAGCATCCCTGGGGGGACAGAGACCCAGTACTTC. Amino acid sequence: CASIPGGTETQYF.